This T cell receptor (beta chain) was sequenced for a study of breast tumors, draining lymph nodes, adjacent tissues. Findings and caveats of the study: Data fit most tumor T cells coming from lymph node, expanding in tumor. Data only fit, rather than demonstrated, lymph node origin of most tumor T cells. Tumors had less TCR diversity than lymph nodes, more than nontumor tissue.

TCRdb re-called the multiplex PCR reads with MiXCR, one entry per CDR3 protein. The sample consists of around 250,000 distinct CDR3 sequences, less than 35% of them appearing once. From germline, CDR1 is LNHDA and CDR2 SQIVND (reference sequence). This CDR3 is built from 15 residues. The V gene end was trimmed by 6 bases and the J gene end by 3 bases; junction bases not matched to a gene: 3. Comment on this clonotype: Its antigen is not known.

Axillary draining lymph nodes of breast cancer patients supplied the node samples. This chain links TRBV19 with TRBJ2-7; 15 nucleotides line up with TRBD2. The sample was axillary lymph node tissue. This sequence was found in a female donor with breast cancer. Some clones in this sample may be carry-over from other donors' samples. Here the CDR3 reads CASRQGLAGGYEQYF. As DNA, the CDR3 is TGTGCCAGTAGACAGGGACTAGCGGGAGGCTACGAGCAGTACTTC.